A selection of T cell receptor beta chains follows, all from one sample in a study of T cell responses to AZD1222 COVID-19 vaccine. The assay was immunoSEQ multiplex PCR, and TCRdb's table has in-frame clones only and misses some. The data hold 79,000 or so clones, with roughly nine tenths observed a single time. The sample here was peripheral blood, taken 28 days after the second AZD1222 dose. The source of these receptors is an adult who received the AZD1222 COVID-19 vaccine. Each CDR3 is given with its conserved first and last residue. Each record gives: CDR3 DNA, CDR3 protein, D gene, V gene, J gene, clone size. D genes are given only for firm matches. Clone sizes are given selectively: once, few, many, or a class where the clone is expanded.

DNA: TGTGCCAGCAGTTACTCAGGGGACTATGGCTACACCTTC
CDR3: CASSYSGDYGYTF
D: .
V: TRBV6-5
J: TRBJ1-2
size: .

DNA: TGTGCCAGCAGCGTTAGCGGGGGGGCGTTCAATGAGCAGTTCTTC
CDR3: CASSVSGGAFNEQFF
D: TRBD2
V: TRBV7-2
J: TRBJ2-1
size: .

DNA: TGTGCCAGCAGTTACCGGGACAGGGTTCTAAAGACCCAGTACTTC
CDR3: CASSYRDRVLKTQYF
D: TRBD1
V: TRBV6-2/TRBV6-3
J: TRBJ2-5
size: .

DNA: TGCAGCGTTGAAGGCGGTGGCAGCATCTCCTACAATGAGCAGTTCTTC
CDR3: CSVEGGGSISYNEQFF
D: .
V: TRBV29-1
J: TRBJ2-1
size: .

DNA: TGTGCCAGTAGTCCCCCTCGCGGAATAGGGGATTCTGAAGCTTTCTTT
CDR3: CASSPPRGIGDSEAFF
D: .
V: TRBV19
J: TRBJ1-1
size: .

DNA: TGTGCCAGCAGCCTGGGCGGGACGAGCTCCTACGAGCAGTACTTC
CDR3: CASSLGGTSSYEQYF
D: .
V: TRBV5-6
J: TRBJ2-7
size: .

DNA: TGTGCCAGCAGTGAAACTAGCGGGGGAGGCAATGAGCAGTTCTTC
CDR3: CASSETSGGGNEQFF
D: TRBD2
V: TRBV6-1
J: TRBJ2-1
size: once

DNA: TGCAGCCATGTAAGGCCTACTGAAGCTTTCTTT
CDR3: CSHVRPTEAFF
D: .
V: TRBV29-1
J: TRBJ1-1
size: .

DNA: TGTGCCAGCAGCGTAGCTACAGTCAACACTGAAGCTTTCTTT
CDR3: CASSVATVNTEAFF
D: .
V: TRBV9
J: TRBJ1-1
size: .

DNA: TGTGCCAGCAGCCAAGAGTACGTGACAGAGACTACCTACGAGCAGTACTTC
CDR3: CASSQEYVTETTYEQYF
D: .
V: TRBV4-2
J: TRBJ2-7
size: .

DNA: TGTGCCAGCAGTTTTCCGGGGGGCGGTGAGCAGTTCTTC
CDR3: CASSFPGGGEQFF
D: .
V: TRBV12-3/TRBV12-4
J: TRBJ2-1
size: .

DNA: TGTGCCAGCAGCTTCCGTTCAGGCTTCACAGATACGCAGTATTTT
CDR3: CASSFRSGFTDTQYF
D: .
V: TRBV7-3
J: TRBJ2-3
size: .

DNA: TGTGCCAGCAAGGTTTCAAGGCAGGGACCCTACAATGAGCAGTTCTTC
CDR3: CASKVSRQGPYNEQFF
D: .
V: TRBV28
J: TRBJ2-1
size: .

DNA: TGTGCCAGCAGCAGTACAGGGCCCTATGGCTACACCTTC
CDR3: CASSSTGPYGYTF
D: .
V: TRBV27
J: TRBJ1-2
size: .

DNA: TGCGCCAGCAGCCCTCAGAGCTCCTATAATTCACCCCTCCACTTT
CDR3: CASSPQSSYNSPLHF
D: .
V: TRBV4-3
J: TRBJ1-6
size: .

DNA: TGTGCCAGCTCACCACAGGGATCTACCTACGAGCAGTACTTC
CDR3: CASSPQGSTYEQYF
D: .
V: TRBV18
J: TRBJ2-7
size: .

DNA: TGTGCCAGCAGTATCGTGGAAGGCTACACCTTC
CDR3: CASSIVEGYTF
D: .
V: TRBV6-5
J: TRBJ1-2
size: once

DNA: TGTGCCAGCAGCTCTTCGGGGGGGCCCACAGATACGCAGTATTTT
CDR3: CASSSSGGPTDTQYF
D: TRBD2
V: TRBV5-4
J: TRBJ2-3
size: .

DNA: TGTGCCAGCAGCTTAGACCCTCCGACAGGGGAGGGGACTGAAGCTTTCTTT
CDR3: CASSLDPPTGEGTEAFF
D: TRBD1
V: TRBV7-6
J: TRBJ1-1
size: .

DNA: TGTGCCAGTAGTATAGGGGTCGCTGAAGCTTTCTTT
CDR3: CASSIGVAEAFF
D: .
V: TRBV19
J: TRBJ1-1
size: .

DNA: TGTGCCAGCAGCTTCGTAAGTGCCACTGAAGCTTTCTTT
CDR3: CASSFVSATEAFF
D: .
V: TRBV7-8
J: TRBJ1-1
size: .

DNA: TGTGCCAGCAGCTTCAAGATGAGCTCTGAAGCTTTCTTT
CDR3: CASSFKMSSEAFF
D: .
V: TRBV7-2
J: TRBJ1-1
size: .

DNA: TGTGCCAGCAGCCCTAGGTTGAACACTGAAGCTTTCTTT
CDR3: CASSPRLNTEAFF
D: .
V: TRBV7-3
J: TRBJ1-1
size: .

DNA: TGTGCCAGCAGCCAAGATTTGCCCGGCAGGGCCTCTGGAAACACCATATATTTT
CDR3: CASSQDLPGRASGNTIYF
D: .
V: TRBV3-1/TRBV3-2
J: TRBJ1-3
size: .

DNA: TGTGCCAGCAGCCAACCCCGTAGCAGGCGCTACAATGAGCAGTTCTTC
CDR3: CASSQPRSRRYNEQFF
D: .
V: TRBV7-3
J: TRBJ2-1
size: .

DNA: TGTGCCAGCAGTCGAGATCCCCTGGGGACTGAAGCTTTCTTT
CDR3: CASSRDPLGTEAFF
D: .
V: TRBV5-5
J: TRBJ1-1
size: .

DNA: TGCGCCAGCAGCCAAGAGCGCGTGAGCTCCTACAATGAGCAGTTCTTC
CDR3: CASSQERVSSYNEQFF
D: .
V: TRBV4-1
J: TRBJ2-1
size: .

DNA: TGTGCCAGCAGTGAGGGGACCAGTAATTCACCCCTCCACTTT
CDR3: CASSEGTSNSPLHF
D: .
V: TRBV6-4
J: TRBJ1-6
size: .

DNA: TGTGCCAGCAGCGTTAGCGGGGGGGCCTATGAGCAGTTCTTC
CDR3: CASSVSGGAYEQFF
D: TRBD2
V: TRBV7-8
J: TRBJ2-1
size: .

DNA: TGTGCCAGCAGTTACACCACACAGGGGGCTCCGTACTTC
CDR3: CASSYTTQGAPYF
D: TRBD1
V: TRBV6-2/TRBV6-3
J: TRBJ2-7
size: .

DNA: TGTGCCAGCAGCTTTGGAGTGATCACTGAAGCTTTCTTT
CDR3: CASSFGVITEAFF
D: .
V: TRBV7-2
J: TRBJ1-1
size: .

DNA: TGTGCCAGCAGTGAGTGGCGGTTGAACACTGAAGCTTTCTTT
CDR3: CASSEWRLNTEAFF
D: .
V: TRBV2
J: TRBJ1-1
size: .

DNA: TGTGCCAGCAGCTTAGTAGGACAGGGTGGCGAGCAGTACTTC
CDR3: CASSLVGQGGEQYF
D: TRBD1
V: TRBV7-9
J: TRBJ2-7
size: .

DNA: TGTGCCAGCAGTTTATCGTCAGGGAAGCCCCAGCATTTT
CDR3: CASSLSSGKPQHF
D: .
V: TRBV27
J: TRBJ1-5
size: .

DNA: TGTGCCAGCAGCTTTTACCAGGGCACAGATACGCAGTATTTT
CDR3: CASSFYQGTDTQYF
D: .
V: TRBV7-3
J: TRBJ2-3
size: .

DNA: TGTGCCAGCAGCTTAGGCTCAACAGGGTACACCGGGGAGCTGTTTTTT
CDR3: CASSLGSTGYTGELFF
D: .
V: TRBV7-3
J: TRBJ2-2
size: once

DNA: TGTGCCAGCAGCCACCGGGACACCAGATATGGCTACACCTTC
CDR3: CASSHRDTRYGYTF
D: .
V: TRBV3-1/TRBV3-2
J: TRBJ1-2
size: .

DNA: TGCGCCAGCAGCTCCCACTACAGGGGCACTGAAGCTTTCTTT
CDR3: CASSSHYRGTEAFF
D: TRBD1
V: TRBV5-1
J: TRBJ1-1
size: .

DNA: TGCGCCAGCAGCTTCGACAGGGGGTCCTACAATGAGCAGTTCTTC
CDR3: CASSFDRGSYNEQFF
D: TRBD1
V: TRBV5-1
J: TRBJ2-1
size: .

DNA: TGTGCCAGCTCACCACCGCGGATCGGACGGAATTCACCCCTCCACTTT
CDR3: CASSPPRIGRNSPLHF
D: .
V: TRBV18
J: TRBJ1-6
size: .

DNA: TGTGCCAGCAGCCCCTCCCTCGACAGGGGGCATGAAAAACTGTTTTTT
CDR3: CASSPSLDRGHEKLFF
D: TRBD1
V: TRBV7-9
J: TRBJ1-4
size: .

DNA: TGCGCCAGCAGCTTGGGACTAGTCACAGATACGCAGTATTTT
CDR3: CASSLGLVTDTQYF
D: .
V: TRBV5-1
J: TRBJ2-3
size: .

DNA: TGTGCCAGCAGCGTACAGGGTCCAGGAAACACCATATATTTT
CDR3: CASSVQGPGNTIYF
D: .
V: TRBV7-2
J: TRBJ1-3
size: .

DNA: TGTGCCAGCAGTTCCGACGCGTATAATTCACCCCTCCACTTT
CDR3: CASSSDAYNSPLHF
D: .
V: TRBV28
J: TRBJ1-6
size: .

DNA: TGCGCCAGCAGCTTAGATTCCGGGAATGTCAATGAGCAGTTCTTC
CDR3: CASSLDSGNVNEQFF
D: .
V: TRBV5-1
J: TRBJ2-1
size: .

DNA: TGCAGTGCAAAGCGGGAGACCCAGTACTTC
CDR3: CSAKRETQYF
D: .
V: TRBV20-1
J: TRBJ2-5
size: .

DNA: TGTGCCAGCAGCTTAGCGGGAGGGAATGGCTACACCTTC
CDR3: CASSLAGGNGYTF
D: .
V: TRBV7-9
J: TRBJ1-2
size: .

DNA: TGCGCCAGTGCGGTTGGCTGGACAGGGATGGTTGGCAATGAGCAGTTCTTC
CDR3: CASAVGWTGMVGNEQFF
D: TRBD1
V: TRBV5-1
J: TRBJ2-1
size: .

DNA: TGTGCCAGCAGCTTAGCCGGAATGAACACTGAAGCTTTCTTT
CDR3: CASSLAGMNTEAFF
D: .
V: TRBV7-8
J: TRBJ1-1
size: .

DNA: TGTGCCAGTAGTACCGATGGACGGCGGGTGGAGACCCAGTACTTC
CDR3: CASSTDGRRVETQYF
D: .
V: TRBV19
J: TRBJ2-5
size: .

DNA: TGTGCCAGTTCTTTGGGGACGGGTCCGGATTCACCCCTCCACTTT
CDR3: CASSLGTGPDSPLHF
D: .
V: TRBV19
J: TRBJ1-6
size: .